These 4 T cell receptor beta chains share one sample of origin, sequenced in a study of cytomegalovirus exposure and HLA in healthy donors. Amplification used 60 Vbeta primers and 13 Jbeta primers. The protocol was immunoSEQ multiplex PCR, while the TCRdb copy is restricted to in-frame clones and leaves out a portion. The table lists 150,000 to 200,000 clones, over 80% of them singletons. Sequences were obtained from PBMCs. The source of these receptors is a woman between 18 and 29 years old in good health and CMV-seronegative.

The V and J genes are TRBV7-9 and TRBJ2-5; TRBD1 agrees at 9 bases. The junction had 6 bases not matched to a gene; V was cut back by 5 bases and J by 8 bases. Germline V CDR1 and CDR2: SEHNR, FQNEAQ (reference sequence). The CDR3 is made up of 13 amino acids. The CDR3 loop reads CASSPRTGATQYF. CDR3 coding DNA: TGTGCCAGCAGCCCCCGGACAGGGGCAACCCAGTACTTC.

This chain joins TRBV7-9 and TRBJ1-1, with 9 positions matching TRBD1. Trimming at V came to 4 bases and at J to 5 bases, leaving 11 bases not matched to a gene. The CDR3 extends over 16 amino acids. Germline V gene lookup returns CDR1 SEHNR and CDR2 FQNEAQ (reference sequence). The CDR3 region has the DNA TGTGCCAGCAGCTACGACCCGGGACAGGGAATTACTGAAGCTTTCTTT. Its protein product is CASSYDPGQGITEAFF.

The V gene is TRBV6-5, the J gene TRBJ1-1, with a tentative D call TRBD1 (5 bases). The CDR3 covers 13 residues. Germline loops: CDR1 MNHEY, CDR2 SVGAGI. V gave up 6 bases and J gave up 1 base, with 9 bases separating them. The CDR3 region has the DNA TGTGCCAGCAGCCGACAGCCGAACACTGAAGCTTTCTTT. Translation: CASSRQPNTEAFF.

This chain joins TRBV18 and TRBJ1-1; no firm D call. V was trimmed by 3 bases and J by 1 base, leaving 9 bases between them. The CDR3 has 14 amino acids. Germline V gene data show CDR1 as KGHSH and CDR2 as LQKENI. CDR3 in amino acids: CASSPSSANTEAFF. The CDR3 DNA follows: TGTGCCAGCTCACCGAGCAGCGCGAACACTGAAGCTTTCTTT.